This T cell receptor beta chain comes out of a study of T cell responses to AZD1222 COVID-19 vaccine. Findings and limits, study-wide: Spike-wide coverage was observed for vaccine-associated CD4 TCRs, with dominant responses at 160-218 and 743-854. In all cases, repertoires were sampled only after the peak T cell response. Clonal diversity was possibly underestimated, and white British individuals and females predominated among donors. Within unmutated variant regions lay the reported targets of nearly half of spike-specific TCRs.

Sequencing used immunoSEQ multiplex PCR; TCRdb keeps in-frame clones, though not all of them. The table records about 92,000 clones, roughly 90% of them present only once. There are 13 residues in the CDR3. V was clipped by 4 bases and J by 7 bases, with 7 bases between them. Germline CDR1 reads KGHDR; CDR2 reads SFDVKD. Remarks on this clone: Its antigen is unidentified.

Sequenced here: peripheral blood, sampled on day 0 of AZD1222 vaccination. V and J are TRBV24-1 and TRBJ1-6; D remains ambiguous. This clonotype originated in an adult in good health. CDR3 region: CATSEGFNSPLHF. The CDR3 DNA is TGTGCCACCAGTGAAGGGTTCAATTCACCCCTCCACTTT.